This paragraph reports one T cell receptor (beta chain). Per germline, CDR1 SGHTA and CDR2 FQGNSA. The CDR3 sequence is 15 residues long. Germline trimming cut 5 bases from V and 5 bases from J; bases unmatched to any gene: 11. This sample stems from a study of blood T cell repertoires in COVID-19. This table comes from immunoSEQ multiplex PCR, and its TCRdb copy is limited to in-frame clones, with some not included. The table has 250,000 to 350,000 clones, more than 75% seen once. The sample was peripheral blood. The chain is built from TRBV7-2 and TRBJ2-5, with TRBD1 matching 7 bases. The sequence was obtained from a woman under 40 who had recovered from COVID-19. Here the CDR3 DNA reads TGTGCCAGCAGCCTCAGGGGGAATGGGGTTGAGACCCAGTACTTC. It yields the protein CASSLRGNGVETQYF.